This T cell receptor (beta chain) appears in the sequencing data of a study of CD8 T cells in ankylosing spondylitis (dated 2017 in TCRdb). A note on the overall study: The study set out to find disease-linked TCR variants by profiling T cell receptor beta repertoires in ankylosing spondylitis patients and healthy donors. Peripheral blood was sampled, and synovial fluid was additionally collected from ankylosing spondylitis patients. The full study cohort comprised about 23 ankylosing spondylitis patients and approximately 100 healthy donors. The paper's findings and limits, for the study overall: Some motif variants had previously been reported in the synovial fluid and blood of reactive arthritis patients, which suggests shared mechanisms of disease initiation. The disease-linked clones were reported to be significantly enriched in matched synovial fluid samples from ankylosing spondylitis patients. A CD8+ phenotype was shown by the disease-linked clones, which were found at relatively low frequencies in peripheral blood. A TCR beta motif made up of eight or nine highly homologous amino acid variants appeared to be characteristic of blood from ankylosing spondylitis patients.

Instrument used: Illumina HiSeq 2500. Quantitative 5'-RACE with molecular barcodes was used to prepare TCR beta libraries. Regarding the original processing steps: A new computational method based on a probabilistic model of VDJ rearrangement was used to identify disease-linked TCR variants. TCRdb ran its own pipeline on the public reads, namely fastp trimming at Q25 and MiXCR clone calling, and kept in-frame beta chains. Every entry covers one CDR3 protein and lists the most common genes and DNA from its rows. The V and J calls and clone size come from TCRdb's table, not from the authors' own analysis. The table for this sample lists around 130,000 distinct CDR3 sequences; over 6.5% of them were counted only once. The ten biggest clones cover 12% of the sample. In this sample, this clonotype turned up many times. No antigen is known for it. No base-level quality is on record; no much larger clone is a single base apart.

Compared with germline, V lacks 3 bases and J lacks 8 bases; bases without a gene match: 3. Its CDR3 holds 13 amino acids, cysteine through phenylalanine. Only the CDR3 DNA stays, 39 bases, in frame from base 1. The germline V gene (reference sequence) provides CDR1 MNHEY and CDR2 SMNVEV. This sequence uses TRBV27 and TRBJ1-2, and TRBD1 aligns with 10 junction nucleotides. The sequenced sample was blood, either unsorted or a sorted T cell fraction (not recorded which). The clonotype originates from a male donor with ankylosing spondylitis or in good health (not recorded which). The CDR3 has the sequence CASSFDRGRGYTF. Read as DNA, the sequence is TGTGCCAGCAGTTTCGACAGGGGGCGAGGCTACACCTTC.